This T cell receptor (beta chain) originates from a study of T cells after yellow fever vaccination. This clonotype was observed at least ten times. The authors made TCR cDNA by 5'RACE template switching, adding a universal primer site and UMIs. TCRdb passed the 5' RACE reads through MiXCR, listing each CDR3 protein once. Here the sample spans 500,000 to 650,000 distinct CDR3 sequences, 9% to 15% being singletons. This TCR was sampled from a man younger than 40 who received the YFV17D yellow fever vaccine. Sequencing was performed on PBMCs, taken on the day of the yellow fever booster vaccination.

The CDR3 here is CAISGSGGVPDTQYF. The CDR3 region has the DNA TGTGCCATCAGTGGGAGTGGGGGCGTTCCAGATACGCAGTATTTT. The chain joins TRBV10-3 to TRBJ2-3; D might be TRBD1 (6 bases). The CDR3 loop spans 15 amino acids. Trimming took 4 bases from V and 4 from J, leaving 15 bases between them. CDR1 and CDR2 from the germline V gene are ENHRY and SYGVKD.